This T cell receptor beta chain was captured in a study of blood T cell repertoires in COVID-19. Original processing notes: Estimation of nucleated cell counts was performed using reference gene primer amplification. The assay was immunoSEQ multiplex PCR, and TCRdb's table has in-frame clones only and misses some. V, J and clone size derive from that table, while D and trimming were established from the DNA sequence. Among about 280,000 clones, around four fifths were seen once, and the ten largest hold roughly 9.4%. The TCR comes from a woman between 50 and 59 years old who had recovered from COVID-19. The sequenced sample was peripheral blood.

Here the CDR3 DNA reads TGTGCCAGCAGCTCCTTAGGGAGGGCCAACTCAAGGACCGGGGAGCTGTTTTTT. Translating gives CASSSLGRANSRTGELFF. This chain uses TRBV5-6 with TRBJ2-2, with 7 bases lining up with TRBD2. The CDR3 is 18 amino acids. Germline assignment: CDR1 SGHDT and CDR2 YYEEEE. J was trimmed by 5 bases and V by 3 bases; bases with no gene match: 16.